This TCR beta chain was identified in a study of T-cell reconstitution after alpha-beta-depleted transplantation in children. The CDR3 extends over 13 amino acids. Trimming shortened V by 5 bases and J by 2 bases, and 5 bases separated the two germline ends. The germline CDR1 and CDR2 sequences are KGHDR and SFDVKD. Unique molecular identifiers tagged the TCRbeta library. Each CDR3 protein is one row after TCRdb ran MiXCR on the PCR reads. The data contain roughly 200,000 distinct CDR3 sequences, less than 8% of them seen just once; the ten biggest clones take up 3% to 3.5%. The V and J genes are TRBV24-1 and TRBJ2-2; no firm D call. The receptor's source is a human donor who donated a stem cell graft to a child with Wiskott-Aldrich syndrome. The material was PBMCs from the stem cell graft donor, obtained from the stem cell graft. For the CDR3, the DNA is TGTGCCACCAGTGGGCTTAACACCGGGGAGCTGTTTTTT. Translating it yields CATSGLNTGELFF.